This T cell receptor (beta chain) was documented in a study of T cell repertoires in cytomegalovirus infection. Study information: Recently identified HLA-C-restricted CMV epitopes were used, and well-studied HLA-B-restricted CMV epitopes were used as well. Both CMV infection and a matching HLA type were indicated by public TCR beta signatures. Overall study results and limits: Cumulative public TCR beta family frequency identified CMV carriers with the relevant HLA. HLA-C-restricted, CMV-specific TCR beta clonotypes were dominant ex vivo.

TCRdb re-called the reads through MiXCR, storing one row per CDR3 protein. The table lists 700,000 to 900,000 distinct CDR3 sequences, about 29% of them singletons. V shed 5 bases and J shed 6 bases, with 23 bases lying between them. The CDR3 runs to 16 residues. In this sample, this clonotype turned up many times. Antigen: not known. The chain joins TRBV12-3 or TRBV12-4 to TRBJ2-7; D could derive from TRBD1 or TRBD2 (5 bases each). This sequence was found in a human donor in good health (CMV status not recorded). Some clones in this sample may be carry-over from other donors' samples. Sample: cultured CD8+ T cells from PBMCs, taken from culture after CMV antigen stimulation. The CDR3 DNA sequence: TGTGCCAGCAGTATTCGTTCTCGGGACCCCCCCGGCGAGCAGTACTTC. This codes for CASSIRSRDPPGEQYF.